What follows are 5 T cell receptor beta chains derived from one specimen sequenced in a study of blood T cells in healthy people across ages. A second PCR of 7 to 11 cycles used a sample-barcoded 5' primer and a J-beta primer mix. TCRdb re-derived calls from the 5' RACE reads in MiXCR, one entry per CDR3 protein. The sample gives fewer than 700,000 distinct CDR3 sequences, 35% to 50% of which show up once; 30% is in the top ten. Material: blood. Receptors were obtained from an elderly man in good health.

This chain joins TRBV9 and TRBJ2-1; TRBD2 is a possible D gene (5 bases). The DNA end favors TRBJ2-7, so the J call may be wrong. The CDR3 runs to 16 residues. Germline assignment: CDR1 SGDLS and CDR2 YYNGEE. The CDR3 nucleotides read TGTGCCAGCAGCCAAAGGACGGGGAGCTCCTACAATGAGCAGTACTTC. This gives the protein CASSQRTGSSYNEQYF.

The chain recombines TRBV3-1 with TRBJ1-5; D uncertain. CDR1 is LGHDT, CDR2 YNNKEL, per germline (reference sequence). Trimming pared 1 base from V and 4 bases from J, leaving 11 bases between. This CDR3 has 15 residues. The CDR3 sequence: CASSQGSGYNQPQHF. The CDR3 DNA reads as TGTGCCAGCAGCCAAGGTTCTGGGTATAATCAGCCCCAGCATTTT.

CDR3 sequence: CSAEGQGGRQPQHF. DNA for the CDR3: TGCAGTGCTGAGGGACAGGGGGGACGTCAGCCCCAGCATTTT. The V and J genes are TRBV20-1 and TRBJ1-5, with TRBD1 matching over 11 bases. CDR3 length equals 14 residues. Trimming at V came to 5 bases and at J to 6 bases, leaving 6 bases not matched to a gene. CDR1 is DFQATT and CDR2 is SNEGSKA in the germline V gene (reference sequence).

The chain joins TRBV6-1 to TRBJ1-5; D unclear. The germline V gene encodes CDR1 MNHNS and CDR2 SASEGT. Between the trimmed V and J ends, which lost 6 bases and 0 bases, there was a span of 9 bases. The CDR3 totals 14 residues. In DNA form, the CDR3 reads TGTGCCAGCAGGCGGGAGGGTAGCAATCAGCCCCAGCATTTT. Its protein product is CASRREGSNQPQHF.

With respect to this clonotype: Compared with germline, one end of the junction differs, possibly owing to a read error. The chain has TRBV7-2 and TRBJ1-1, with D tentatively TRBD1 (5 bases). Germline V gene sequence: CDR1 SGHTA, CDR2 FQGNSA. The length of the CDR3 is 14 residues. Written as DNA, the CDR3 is TGTGCCAGCAGCTTAGCCGGGGGAAACACTGAAGCTTCCTTT. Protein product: CASSLAGGNTEASF.